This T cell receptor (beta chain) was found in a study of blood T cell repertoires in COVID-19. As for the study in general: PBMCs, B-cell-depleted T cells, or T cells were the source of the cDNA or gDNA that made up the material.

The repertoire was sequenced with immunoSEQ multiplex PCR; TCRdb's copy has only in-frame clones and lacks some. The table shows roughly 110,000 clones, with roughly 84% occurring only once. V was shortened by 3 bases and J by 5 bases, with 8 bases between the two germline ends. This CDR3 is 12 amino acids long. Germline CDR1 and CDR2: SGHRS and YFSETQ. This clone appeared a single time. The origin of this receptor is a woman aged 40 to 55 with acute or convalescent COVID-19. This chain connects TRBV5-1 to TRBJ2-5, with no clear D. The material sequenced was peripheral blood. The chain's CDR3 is CASSSLRETQYF. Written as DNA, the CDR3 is TGCGCCAGCAGCTCACTAAGGGAGACCCAGTACTTC.